These 24 T cell receptor beta chains originate from one sample sequenced in a study of Ad26.COV2.S vaccination and SARS-CoV-2 variants. The protocol was immunoSEQ multiplex PCR, while the TCRdb copy is restricted to in-frame clones and leaves out a portion. The table has roughly 390,000 clones, more than 85% seen once. The sample's treatment: around 19 received Ad26.COV2.S at low or high dose, single or two shots; about 5 received placebo; per-sample allocation not given. Following the first vaccine or placebo injection, samples were taken on day 63. This specimen was peripheral blood, taken in a trial of Ad26.COV2.S vaccine versus placebo. The receptors were gathered from a person aged 18-65 years who received the Ad26.COV2.S COVID-19 vaccine or a placebo.

The chain employs TRBV7-2 and TRBJ2-1; D possibly matches TRBD1 or TRBD2 (5 bases each). Trimming took 3 bases from V and 0 from J, leaving 12 bases between them. Germline CDR1 is SGHTA and CDR2 is FQGNSA. CDR3 length: 16 residues. CDR3 protein: CASSFLEGHSYNEQFF. Written as DNA, the CDR3 is TGTGCCAGCAGCTTCCTCGAGGGGCACTCCTACAATGAGCAGTTCTTC. Supplemented by reference TRBV7-2 and TRBJ2-1, the full variable domain reads GAGVSQSPSNKVTEKGKDVELRCDPISGHTALYWYRQSLGQGLEFLIYFQGNSAPDKSGLPSDRFSAERTGGSVSTLTIQRTQQEDSAVYLCASSFLEGHSYNEQFFGPGTRLTVL.

V and J are TRBV5-1 and TRBJ1-4; 10 nucleotides align to TRBD1. The CDR3 runs 19 residues. Trimming removed 0 bases from V and 1 base from J; junction bases left unmatched: 9. The germline V gene encodes CDR1 SGHRS and CDR2 YFSETQ. In nucleotides, the CDR3 is TGCGCCAGCAGCTTGGCCGTGAGACAGGGGGCAGTAACTAATGAAAAACTGTTTTTT. Translating gives CASSLAVRQGAVTNEKLFF.

The chain combines TRBV12-5 with TRBJ1-6; 8 bases line up with TRBD1. After removal of 5 bases from V and 5 bases from J, the junction contained 5 bases not matched to a gene. Germline CDR1 is LGHNT and CDR2 is FRNRAP. This CDR3 is built from 15 residues. The CDR3 region has the DNA TGTGCTAGTGGTCCGGGGGACAGGAATAATTCACCCCTCCACTTT. It is translated as CASGPGDRNNSPLHF.

V is TRBV27 and J is TRBJ1-2, with a possible D match to TRBD1 (6 bases). CDR1 is MNHEY, CDR2 SMNVEV, per germline (reference sequence). Trimming removed 4 bases at V and 4 bases at J, with 13 bases between. The CDR3 extends over 14 amino acids. The CDR3 region is CASSSRGGIYGYTF. DNA for the CDR3: TGTGCCAGCAGTTCGCGAGGGGGGATCTATGGCTACACCTTC.

In DNA form, the CDR3 reads TGTGCCAGCAGTTCCGAATCCCTATTCTCTGGAAACACCATATATTTT. Residues: CASSSESLFSGNTIYF. The genes are TRBV5-4 and TRBJ1-3; D gene uncertain. Trimming took off 5 bases at V and 0 bases at J, with 15 bases between the two ends. This CDR3 has 16 residues. CDR1 and CDR2 from the germline V gene are SGHNT and YYREEE (reference sequence). Looking up the rest from reference TRBV5-4 and TRBJ1-3 gives the full variable domain: ETGVTQSPTHLIKTRGQQVTLRCSSQSGHNTVSWYQQALGQGPQFIFQYYREEENGRGNFPPRFSGLQFPNYSSELNVNALELDDSALYLCASSSESLFSGNTIYFGEGSWLTVV.

CDR3 in amino acids: CASSVGVGPPPYEQYF. CDR3 DNA: TGCGCCAGCAGTGTGGGAGTGGGACCTCCACCCTACGAGCAGTACTTC. V usage is TRBV10-2 and J usage is TRBJ2-7; perhaps D is TRBD1 or TRBD2 (5 bases each). V lost 4 bases, J lost 2 bases, and 18 bases lay in between. This CDR3 is 16 amino acids long. Germline-derived CDR1 and CDR2 are WSHSY and SAAADI.

J is TRBJ1-4 and V is TRBV11-2; TRBD1 matches 8 bases. CDR1 is SGHAT, CDR2 FQNNGV, per germline. The CDR3 consists of 14 residues. With V trimmed by 6 bases and J by 3 bases, 3 bases remained unmatched. The CDR3 DNA reads as TGTGCCAGCAGGGGACAGGCCTCTAATGAAAAACTGTTTTTT. Protein sequence: CASRGQASNEKLFF.

This clone appeared a few times. V usage is TRBV7-2 and J usage is TRBJ2-7; perhaps TRBD2 as D (6 bases). Trimming left V 5 bases short and J 1 base short, with 12 bases between. Germline-derived CDR1 and CDR2 are SGHTA and FQGNSA. The CDR3 runs to 14 residues. CDR3 sequence: CASSDTGTSYEQYF. In DNA form, the CDR3 reads TGTGCCAGCAGCGATACCGGGACTTCCTACGAGCAGTACTTC. The full variable domain, completed using reference TRBV7-2 and TRBJ2-7, is GAGVSQSPSNKVTEKGKDVELRCDPISGHTALYWYRQSLGQGLEFLIYFQGNSAPDKSGLPSDRFSAERTGGSVSTLTIQRTQQEDSAVYLCASSDTGTSYEQYFGPGTRLTVT.

V gene TRBV5-1 combines with J gene TRBJ2-5, with D perhaps matching TRBD2 (7 bases). Germline V gives CDR1 SGHRS, CDR2 YFSETQ. V was cut by 1 base and J by 0 bases, with 13 bases left in between. There are 16 residues in the CDR3. CDR3 sequence (DNA): TGCGCCAGCAGCTTGCTTTCGGGGGGCGACCAAGAGACCCAGTACTTC. This translates into CASSLLSGGDQETQYF.

This sequence joins TRBV29-1 and TRBJ1-2; TRBD1 matches at 8 bases. Germline assignment: CDR1 SQVTM and CDR2 ANQGSEA. V shed 6 bases and J 1 base; nucleotides not matched to a gene: 7. This CDR3 spans 14 amino acids. CDR3 bases: TGCAGCGTCATACCGGGACAGGATAACTATGGCTACACCTTC. This codes for CSVIPGQDNYGYTF.

This clone was counted once. CDR3 sequence: CASSPTVLNTEAFF. The CDR3 DNA is TGTGCCAGCTCACCGACAGTATTGAACACTGAAGCTTTCTTT. The chain uses TRBV18 and TRBJ1-1; perhaps TRBD1 as D (5 bases). The CDR3 has 14 residues. Trimming pared 3 bases from V and 0 bases from J, leaving 8 bases between. The germline V gene encodes CDR1 KGHSH and CDR2 LQKENI.

The CDR3 reads CASSLDLAGTTNEKLFF. DNA of the CDR3: TGTGCCAGCAGCTTAGATCTAGCAGGAACAACTAATGAAAAACTGTTTTTT. The chain carries TRBV11-2 and TRBJ1-4; D not resolved. CDR1 SGHAT and CDR2 FQNNGV come from the germline V gene. There are 17 residues in the CDR3. V gave up 0 bases and J gave up 0 bases, with 11 bases separating them. Filled out from reference TRBV11-2 and TRBJ1-4, the complete variable domain reads EAGVAQSPRYKIIEKRQSVAFWCNPISGHATLYWYQQILGQGPKLLIQFQNNGVVDDSQLPKDRFSAERLKGVDSTLKIQPAKLEDSAVYLCASSLDLAGTTNEKLFFGSGTQLSVL.

On this clone: Additional DNA sequences in this sample encode the identical CDR3. V usage is TRBV27 and J usage is TRBJ1-1; D is unresolved. Trimming removed 6 bases from V and 1 base from J, with 9 bases in between. Germline V gene data show CDR1 as MNHEY and CDR2 as SMNVEV (reference sequence). The CDR3 contains 13 residues. CDR3 residues: CASSYGGNTEAFF. Written as DNA, the CDR3 is TGTGCCAGCAGCTATGGAGGGAACACTGAAGCTTTCTTT.

CDR3 amino acids: CASSIRGTTDTQYF. CDR3 sequence (DNA): TGTGCCAGCAGCATTAGGGGCACCACAGATACGCAGTATTTT. The gene calls are TRBV11-2 and TRBJ2-3, with D maybe TRBD1 (5 bases). This CDR3 spans 14 amino acids. The germline gives CDR1 SGHAT, CDR2 FQNNGV. The V end lost 5 bases, the J end lost 2 bases, and 11 bases lay between the germline ends.

The rearrangement uses TRBV14 and TRBJ2-7; TRBD2 agrees at 7 bases. Per the germline V gene, CDR1 is SGHDN and CDR2 is FVKESK. Germline trimming cut 1 base from V and 1 base from J; bases unmatched to any gene: 4. The CDR3 extends over 15 amino acids. The CDR3 here is CASSQGRGRSYEQYF. CDR3 nucleotides: TGTGCCAGCAGCCAAGGGCGGGGGAGGTCCTACGAGCAGTACTTC. Using reference TRBV14 and TRBJ2-7 for the parts outside the CDR3, the full variable domain is EAGVTQFPSHSVIEKGQTVTLRCDPISGHDNLYWYRRVMGKEIKFLLHFVKESKQDESGMPNNRFLAERTGGTYSTLKVQPAELEDSGVYFCASSQGRGRSYEQYFGPGTRLTVT.

V gene TRBV7-8 combines with J gene TRBJ1-2, with D unclear. Looked up from germline, CDR1 is SGHVS and CDR2 is FQNEAQ. The CDR3 is made up of 12 amino acids. V lost 1 base and J 6 bases, leaving 6 bases between the germline ends. The CDR3 here is CASSLVRHGYTF. The CDR3 nucleotides read TGTGCCAGCAGCTTAGTTCGGCATGGCTACACCTTC.

This chain connects TRBV5-1 to TRBJ2-2, with 8 bases identical to TRBD1. This CDR3 has 16 residues. The V and J ends lost 3 bases and 6 bases, in that order; junction bases with no gene match: 10. Germline V CDR1 and CDR2: SGHRS, YFSETQ. CDR3 sequence reads: CASSWDQGALAGELFF. The CDR3 DNA reads TGCGCCAGCAGCTGGGATCAGGGGGCGCTGGCCGGGGAGCTGTTTTTT.

The rearrangement joins TRBV7-2 to TRBJ2-5, with D hard to call. V shed 0 bases and J shed 4 bases, with 3 bases lying between them. The germline gives CDR1 SGHTA, CDR2 FQGNSA. This CDR3 has 12 amino acids. The CDR3 DNA sequence: TGTGCCAGCAGCTTAGCGCGAGAGACCCAGTACTTC. Translated: CASSLARETQYF.

The V gene is TRBV6-2 or TRBV6-3, the J gene TRBJ1-2; tentatively, D is TRBD1 (5 bases). Trimming removed 2 bases from V and 8 bases from J, with 9 bases in between. Germline values: CDR1 MNHEY, CDR2 SVGEGT. The CDR3 extends over 12 amino acids. The CDR3: CASSYTRVGYTF. For the CDR3, the DNA is TGTGCCAGCAGTTACACCAGGGTCGGCTACACCTTC.

This chain joins TRBV6-2 or TRBV6-3 and TRBJ1-1; no reliable D call. The V gene's germline CDR1 is MNHEY and CDR2 SVGEGT. The ends were cut back, 2 bases at V and 0 bases at J, with 7 bases in the middle. The CDR3 length is 14 residues. The CDR3 nucleotides read TGTGCCAGCAGTTACAAGGAAATGAACACTGAAGCTTTCTTT. This translates into CASSYKEMNTEAFF.

V and J are TRBV27 and TRBJ1-2, with D maybe TRBD1 (6 bases). Germline V gene lookup returns CDR1 MNHEY and CDR2 SMNVEV (reference sequence). This CDR3 has 15 residues. Deletions cut 6 bases from V and 3 bases from J, with 17 bases between. CDR3 protein: CASRTPIQGDYGYTF. The CDR3 nucleotides read TGTGCCAGCAGAACCCCAATACAGGGAGACTATGGCTACACCTTC.

The CDR3: CASSRPGLNNSPLHF. In DNA form, the CDR3 reads TGTGCCAGCAGCCGACCGGGACTGAATAATTCACCCCTCCACTTT. The chain joins TRBV5-6 to TRBJ1-6; maybe TRBD1 (5 bases). Deletions cut 4 bases from V and 5 bases from J, with 13 bases between. The CDR3 covers 15 residues. Germline assignment: CDR1 SGHDT and CDR2 YYEEEE. The variable domain in full, completed from reference TRBV5-6 and TRBJ1-6, reads DAGVTQSPTHLIKTRGQQVTLRCSPKSGHDTVSWYQQALGQGPQFIFQYYEEEERQRGNFPDRFSGHQFPNYSSELNVNALLLGDSALYLCASSRPGLNNSPLHFGNGTRLTVT.

The chain carries TRBV3-1 (or the pseudogene TRBV3-2) and TRBJ1-2; 7 positions match TRBD1. CDR1 and CDR2 from the germline V gene are LGHDT and YNNKEL (reference sequence). With 1 base clipped from V and 9 bases from J, the junction kept 8 bases outside the gene matches. The CDR3 spans 14 residues. In nucleotides, the CDR3 is TGTGCCAGCAGCCAAGTACGGGACAGCTTGCGCTACACCTTC. It codes for CASSQVRDSLRYTF.

V gene TRBV5-6 combines with J gene TRBJ2-2, with D tentatively TRBD1 or TRBD2 (6 bases each). The V gene's germline CDR1 is SGHDT and CDR2 YYEEEE. The CDR3 contains 15 residues. The V end lost 4 bases, the J end lost 6 bases, and 16 bases lay between the germline ends. The DNA of the CDR3 is TGTGCCAGCAGCGGGGGGCCTGATTCCCCCGGGGAGCTGTTTTTT. Translation: CASSGGPDSPGELFF.